The 2 T cell receptor beta chains in this list originate from one sample, sequenced in a study of blood T cell repertoires in COVID-19. Sequencing was performed with immunoSEQ multiplex PCR; in TCRdb, only in-frame clones are kept and a portion is missing. Of roughly 380,000 clones detected, about 91% appear once; the ten largest clones hold under 2%. The sequencing input was peripheral blood. These receptors were obtained from a middle-aged woman with COVID-19, enrolled during active disease.

The chain recombines TRBV7-9 with TRBJ1-4; 7 bases are a match to TRBD1. Germline CDR1 reads SEHNR; CDR2 reads FQNEAQ (reference sequence). This CDR3 region has 15 residues. Trimming removed 3 bases from V and 3 bases from J; junction bases left unmatched: 4. CDR3 coding DNA: TGTGCCAGCAGCTTGAAGGGGGCGGCTAATGAAAAACTGTTTTTT. Encoded protein: CASSLKGAANEKLFF.

The chain is built from TRBV2 and TRBJ1-5; 9 bases line up with TRBD1. There are 17 residues in the CDR3. V lost 7 bases, J lost 0 bases, and 10 bases stayed unmatched. Per the germline V gene, CDR1 is SNHLY and CDR2 is FYNNEI. This CDR3 reads CASTLDRGEYSNQPQHF. CDR3 DNA: TGTGCCAGCACTTTAGACAGGGGGGAGTATAGCAATCAGCCCCAGCATTTT.